The clone carrying this TCR beta chain was seen more than once but under ten times. Its antigen is as yet unknown. The data belong to a study of T cell repertoires in cytomegalovirus infection. About the research overall: HLA-B-restricted CMV epitopes that are well studied, plus recently identified HLA-C-restricted ones, were used by the study. Public TCR beta signature analysis indicated the presence of both CMV infection and matching HLA type.

TCRdb independently ran MiXCR on the reads; one entry per CDR3 protein. The sample gives some 940,000 distinct CDR3 sequences, roughly 30% of which show up once; 11% to 15% is in the top ten. Whole-study findings and limits: Accumulated public TCR beta family frequency recognized individuals carrying CMV together with the relevant HLA. HLA-C-restricted TCR beta clonotypes specific for CMV led the ex vivo response.

Trimming removed 3 bases from V and 7 bases from J, with 12 bases in between. There are 13 residues in the CDR3. Germline CDR1 LGHNT, CDR2 FRNRAP. Sequences were derived from cultured CD8+ T cells from PBMCs, sampled from culture after CMV antigen stimulation. The chain has TRBV12-5 and TRBJ1-2, with D tentatively TRBD1 (5 bases). This sequence was found in a human donor in good health (CMV status not recorded). Some clones in this sample may be carry-over from other donors' samples. The DNA of the CDR3 is TGTGCTAGTGGTTTACGGGGGGGTGGTGGCTACACCTTC. Protein product: CASGLRGGGGYTF.